These 22 T cell receptor beta chains were all obtained from the same sample, sequenced in a study of long-term antiretroviral therapy in people with HIV. They ran version v3.0 of the immunoSEQ assay at survey level. The repertoire was sequenced with immunoSEQ multiplex PCR; TCRdb's copy has only in-frame clones and lacks some. The sample holds some 28,000 clones; approximately 95% are singletons and the top ten take about 3.4%. Sequencing used unsorted PBMCs, obtained 5.3 years after starting antiretroviral therapy. The receptors here all came from a man aged 45-60 years with HIV.

This clone appeared once. The chain employs TRBV5-5 and TRBJ2-7; TRBD1 might be the D (5 bases). The CDR3 is made up of 14 amino acids. Per germline, CDR1 SGHKS and CDR2 YYEKEE (reference sequence). The V end was cut by 4 bases, the J end by 3 bases, with 14 bases between. The DNA of the CDR3 is TGTGCCAGCAGCCCATCTCTGGGGCGCTACGAGCAGTACTTC. It encodes CASSPSLGRYEQYF. The full variable domain, completed using reference TRBV5-5 and TRBJ2-7, is DAGVTQSPTHLIKTRGQQVTLRCSPISGHKSVSWYQQVLGQGPQFIFQYYEKEERGRGNFPDRFSARQFPNYSSELNVNALLLGDSALYLCASSPSLGRYEQYFGPGTRLTVT.

The genes are TRBV7-2 and TRBJ2-3; TRBD2 matches 12 bases. The V segment lost 1 base and the J segment 2 bases; nucleotides outside the gene matches: 10. Looked up from germline, CDR1 is SGHTA and CDR2 is FQGNSA. There are 19 residues in the CDR3. The CDR3 nucleotides are TGTGCCAGCAGCTTAGGTGGGGGACTAGCGGGCGCCCTCACAGATACGCAGTATTTT. Its protein product is CASSLGGGLAGALTDTQYF.

This chain uses TRBV5-1 with TRBJ2-3; the D gene is possibly TRBD1 (6 bases). Germline CDR1 is SGHRS and CDR2 is YFSETQ. CDR3 size: 16 residues. V was clipped by 3 bases and J by 3 bases, with 17 bases between them. The CDR3 DNA follows: TGCGCCAGCAGCTACGAGACCGGGACAAGAACAGATACGCAGTATTTT. Encoded protein: CASSYETGTRTDTQYF. Filled out from reference TRBV5-1 and TRBJ2-3, the complete variable domain reads KAGVTQTPRYLIKTRGQQVTLSCSPISGHRSVSWYQQTPGQGLQFLFEYFSETQRNKGNFPGRFSGRQFSNSRSEMNVSTLELGDSALYLCASSYETGTRTDTQYFGPGTRLTVL.

A single count supports this clone. The V and J genes are TRBV27 and TRBJ1-4; D might be TRBD1 (6 bases). Trimming pared 2 bases from V and 0 bases from J, leaving 16 bases between. There are 18 residues in the CDR3. CDR1 and CDR2 from the germline V gene are MNHEY and SMNVEV (reference sequence). In DNA, the CDR3 is TGTGCCAGCAGTTTAGGGTACAGGGATCCCACAACTAATGAAAAACTGTTTTTT. Residues: CASSLGYRDPTTNEKLFF.

CDR3 loop: CASSLRDRERAFF. The DNA of the CDR3 is TGTGCCAGCAGCTTAAGGGACAGGGAAAGAGCTTTCTTT. V is TRBV7-7 and J is TRBJ1-1; 9 nucleotides agree with TRBD1. With 2 bases clipped from V and 10 bases from J, the junction kept 5 bases outside the gene matches. The CDR3 extends over 13 amino acids. Germline-derived CDR1 and CDR2 are SSHAT and FNYEAQ (reference sequence).

The rearrangement links TRBV6-5 to TRBJ1-1; no firm D call. This CDR3 comprises 13 residues. Germline loops: CDR1 MNHEY, CDR2 SVGAGI. V lost 2 bases, J lost 10 bases, and 14 bases lay in between. In nucleotides, the CDR3 is TGTGCCAGCAGTTACAACCTCGGTCCTGGAGCTTTCTTT. It specifies CASSYNLGPGAFF.

J is TRBJ1-1 and V is TRBV19; D not resolved. Germline CDR1 and CDR2: LNHDA and SQIVND (reference sequence). V shed 3 bases and J shed 0 bases, with 8 bases lying between them. CDR3 length: 14 amino acids. CDR3 in DNA: TGTGCCAGTAGTATTAGCCGGATGAACACTGAAGCTTTCTTT. Its translation: CASSISRMNTEAFF.

This clone was detected once. The rearrangement uses TRBV6-5 and TRBJ1-4; 8 bases align to TRBD1. The V and J ends lost 4 bases and 5 bases, in that order; junction bases with no gene match: 6. The CDR3 extends over 15 amino acids. Germline V lookup: CDR1 MNHEY, CDR2 SVGAGI. CDR3 amino acids: CASSFKTGANEKLFF. CDR3 DNA sequence: TGTGCCAGCAGTTTCAAGACAGGGGCCAATGAAAAACTGTTTTTT.

V usage is TRBV5-4 and J usage is TRBJ1-4, with D possibly being TRBD1 (6 bases). The CDR3 runs 14 residues. The germline V and J ends were trimmed by 2 bases and 1 base, with 6 bases remaining between them. CDR1 and CDR2 from the germline V gene are SGHNT and YYREEE (reference sequence). Written as DNA, the CDR3 is TGTGCCAGCAGCTTCAGGGGAACTAATGAAAAACTGTTTTTT. As protein: CASSFRGTNEKLFF.

V and J are TRBV5-4 and TRBJ1-3, with 9 nucleotides matching TRBD1. The V gene's germline CDR1 is SGHNT and CDR2 YYREEE (reference sequence). V was pared by 1 base and J by 4 bases, with 3 bases of the junction left unmatched. The CDR3 is made up of 15 amino acids. The CDR3 spells CASSLTGGYGNTIYF. The CDR3 DNA reads as TGTGCCAGCAGCTTGACAGGGGGCTACGGAAACACCATATATTTT.

The chain has TRBV5-5 and TRBJ2-3; maybe TRBD2 (5 bases). V lost 4 bases, J lost 7 bases, and 10 bases lay in between. Per germline, CDR1 SGHKS and CDR2 YYEKEE (reference sequence). The CDR3 is 12 residues long. This chain's CDR3 is CASSQDGNTQYF. The DNA of the CDR3 is TGTGCCAGCAGCCAGGACGGGAATACGCAGTATTTT.

This CDR3 is CASSYRGSGANVLTF. The CDR3, as DNA: TGTGCCAGCAGTTACAGGGGTTCTGGGGCCAACGTCCTGACTTTC. The rearrangement joins TRBV6-6 to TRBJ2-6; D may be TRBD1 (5 bases). CDR1 and CDR2 from the germline V gene are MNHNY and SVGAGI (reference sequence). The germline V and J ends were trimmed by 2 bases and 1 base, with 6 bases remaining between them. The CDR3 extends over 15 amino acids.

The V and J genes are TRBV5-1 and TRBJ2-1; 9 bases line up with TRBD2. The germline CDR1 and CDR2 sequences are SGHRS and YFSETQ. V lost 1 base to trimming and J lost 7 bases; unmatched junction nucleotides: 9. The CDR3 covers 16 residues. The CDR3 region has the DNA TGCGCCAGCAGCTTGCTGGGCGGGGGGGCCGGGAATGAGCAGTTCTTC. It encodes CASSLLGGGAGNEQFF.

DNA for the CDR3: TGTGCCAGTAGTATAGGAGGCAGGGGCTATAGCAATCAGCCCCAGCATTTT. Encoded protein: CASSIGGRGYSNQPQHF. The rearrangement links TRBV19 to TRBJ1-5; D is possibly TRBD1 (6 bases). CDR1 LNHDA and CDR2 SQIVND come from the germline V gene (reference sequence). This CDR3 is built from 17 residues. V was clipped by 1 base and J by 0 bases, with 13 bases between them.

Details on this clone: Its ends do not fully match the called genes, so a read error is possible. CDR3 DNA: TGTGCCAGCAGTTTGGGAGAACTCCGCCAGGGAAATCAGCCCCAGCATTTT. It translates to CASSLGELRQGNQPQHF. The gene calls are TRBV5-6 and TRBJ1-5; a weak D match, TRBD1 (5 bases). Germline V gene sequence: CDR1 SGHDT, CDR2 YYEEEE. The CDR3 is made up of 17 amino acids. Full variable domain (rest looked up from reference TRBV5-6 and TRBJ1-5): DAGVTQSPTHLIKTRGQQVTLRCSPKSGHDTVSWYQQALGQGPQFIFQYYEEEERQRGNFPDRFSGHQFPNYSSELNVNALLLGDSALYLCASSLGELRQGNQPQHFGDGTRLSIL.

The V and J genes are TRBV5-4 and TRBJ1-6; tentatively, D is TRBD1 (6 bases). Germline CDR1 reads SGHNT; CDR2 reads YYREEE (reference sequence). The CDR3 totals 16 residues. The V end was cut by 0 bases, the J end by 6 bases, with 13 bases between. CDR3 protein: CASSLDSLRGNSPLHF. The CDR3 nucleotides read TGTGCCAGCAGCTTGGACAGCCTCAGGGGTAATTCACCCCTCCACTTT.

With respect to this clone: This CDR3 is also generated by other DNA sequences in the sample. The CDR3 here is CASSLAGNTEAFF. The CDR3 region has the DNA TGTGCCAGCAGCTTGGCTGGGAACACTGAAGCTTTCTTT. The chain joins TRBV11-2 to TRBJ1-1; D not resolved. V shed 3 bases and J shed 1 base, with 6 bases lying between them. Per germline, CDR1 SGHAT and CDR2 FQNNGV. This CDR3 has 13 residues.

This chain joins TRBV5-6 and TRBJ1-3, with TRBD1 identical over 8 bases. The CDR3 has 16 amino acids. Trimming at V came to 1 base and at J to 2 bases, leaving 5 bases not matched to a gene. Looked up from germline, CDR1 is SGHDT and CDR2 is YYEEEE. In DNA, the CDR3 is TGTGCCAGCAGCTTGCGGACAGGGCATACTGGAAACACCATATATTTT. Translated: CASSLRTGHTGNTIYF.

V usage is TRBV5-8 and J usage is TRBJ2-7, with 7 positions matching TRBD1. The CDR3 runs to 13 residues. CDR1 and CDR2 (germline): SGHTS, YDEGEE. V lost 3 bases to trimming and J lost 3 bases; unmatched junction nucleotides: 3. The CDR3 DNA sequence: TGTGCCAGCAGCTCCCAGGGGGACTACGAGCAGTACTTC. Residues: CASSSQGDYEQYF.

This clone appeared once. This chain connects TRBV6-5 to TRBJ2-7; 8 bases match TRBD1. Germline loops: CDR1 MNHEY, CDR2 SVGAGI. This CDR3 has 14 amino acids. V was clipped by 4 bases and J by 3 bases; unmatched bases: 5. CDR3 sequence (DNA): TGTGCCAGCAGTTTCTCCGGACAGGGCTACGAGCAGTACTTC. It codes for CASSFSGQGYEQYF.

CDR3 loop: CASTRTGGWNTQYF. The DNA of the CDR3 is TGTGCCAGCACCAGGACAGGGGGCTGGAATACGCAGTATTTT. The chain recombines TRBV28 with TRBJ2-3, with 11 bases that match TRBD1. Germline values: CDR1 MDHEN, CDR2 SYDVKM. The CDR3 has 14 residues. The V and J ends lost 7 bases and 7 bases, in that order; junction bases with no gene match: 7.

V usage is TRBV10-3 and J usage is TRBJ1-3; 8 bases agree with TRBD1. After removal of 6 bases from V and 1 base from J, the junction contained 2 bases not matched to a gene. Germline V gene lookup returns CDR1 ENHRY and CDR2 SYGVKD. This CDR3 is 14 amino acids long. The CDR3 DNA reads TGTGCCATCAGCCGGGACAGGTCTGGAAACACCATATATTTT. Residues: CAISRDRSGNTIYF.